This TCR beta chain was documented in a study of blood T cells in healthy people across ages. Regarding the study as a whole: Estimates of diversity drawn from one million T cells were considered underestimates. Any changes in expanded clonotypes were possibly confounded, as donor CMV status remained unknown.

Regarding this clonotype: The antigen is undetermined.

It was with a sample-barcoded 5' primer and a J-beta primer mix that a second PCR of roughly 6 to 11 cycles was run. Each TCR beta cDNA got a 12-nucleotide random molecular identifier. MiXCR, run by TCRdb on the 5' RACE reads, gives a single entry per CDR3 protein. The sample lists 700,000 to 950,000 distinct CDR3 sequences, 40% to 45% occurring once. Caucasian individuals from Russia who were healthy and aged roughly 6 to 95 acted as donors. This clonotype originated in a woman aged 60-75 years in good health. Sequencing was performed on blood.

CDR3 amino acids: CASSSSGALGSPLHF. Here the CDR3 DNA reads TGTGCCAGCAGTTCCTCGGGTGCGTTAGGCTCACCCCTCCACTTT. This chain links TRBV6-6 with TRBJ1-6; D gene unclear. This CDR3 spans 15 amino acids. The V gene lost 4 bases and the J gene lost 10 bases, with 17 bases spanning the gap. CDR1 and CDR2 from the germline V gene are MNHNY and SVGAGI (reference sequence).